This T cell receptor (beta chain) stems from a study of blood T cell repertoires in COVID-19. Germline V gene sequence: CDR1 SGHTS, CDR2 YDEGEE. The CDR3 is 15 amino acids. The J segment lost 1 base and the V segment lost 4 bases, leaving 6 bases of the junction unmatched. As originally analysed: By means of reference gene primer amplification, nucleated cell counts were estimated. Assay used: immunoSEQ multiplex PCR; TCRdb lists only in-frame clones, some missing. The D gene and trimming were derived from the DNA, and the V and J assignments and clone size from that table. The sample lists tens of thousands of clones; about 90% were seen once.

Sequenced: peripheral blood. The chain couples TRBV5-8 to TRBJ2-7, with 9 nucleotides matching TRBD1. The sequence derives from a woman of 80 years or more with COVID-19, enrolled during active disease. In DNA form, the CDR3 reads TGTGCCAGCAGCCTCCCCGGGACAGGGTCCTACGAGCAGTACTTC. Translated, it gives CASSLPGTGSYEQYF.